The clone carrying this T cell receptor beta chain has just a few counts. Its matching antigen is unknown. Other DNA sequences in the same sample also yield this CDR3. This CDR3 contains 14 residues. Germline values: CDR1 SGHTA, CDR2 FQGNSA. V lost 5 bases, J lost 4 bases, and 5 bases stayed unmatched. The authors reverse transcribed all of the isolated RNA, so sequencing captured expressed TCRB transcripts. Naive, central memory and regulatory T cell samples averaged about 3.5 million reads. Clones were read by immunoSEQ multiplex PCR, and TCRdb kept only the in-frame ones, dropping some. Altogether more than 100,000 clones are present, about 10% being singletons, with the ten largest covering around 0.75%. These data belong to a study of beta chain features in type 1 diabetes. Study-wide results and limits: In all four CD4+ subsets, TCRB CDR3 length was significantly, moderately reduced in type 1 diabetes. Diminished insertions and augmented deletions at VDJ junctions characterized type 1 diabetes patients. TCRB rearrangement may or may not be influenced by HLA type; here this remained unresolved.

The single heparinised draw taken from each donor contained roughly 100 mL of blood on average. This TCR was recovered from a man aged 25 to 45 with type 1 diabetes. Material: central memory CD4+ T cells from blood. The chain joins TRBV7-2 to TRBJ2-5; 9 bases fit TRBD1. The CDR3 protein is CASSLTGGGETQYF. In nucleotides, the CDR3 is TGTGCCAGCAGCCTGACAGGGGGAGGAGAGACCCAGTACTTC.